The source of this TCR beta chain is a study of CD8 T cells in ankylosing spondylitis (dated by TCRdb to the late 2010s). For the wider study: To find TCR variants linked to disease, the study profiled T cell receptor beta repertoires in ankylosing spondylitis patients and healthy donors. Peripheral blood was sampled, and synovial fluid was also collected from ankylosing spondylitis patients. The full study cohort was made up of about two dozen ankylosing spondylitis patients and 108 healthy donors.

This clonotype was detected many times. What antigen it recognizes has not been identified. No much larger clone is present one base from it, and per-base qualities are unavailable. The CDR3 covers 15 residues, taking in both the cysteine and the phenylalanine. The retained sequence is limited to the CDR3, 45 bases, with the frame set at the first base. The germline V gene sets CDR1 to SGHTA and CDR2 to FQGNSA. V was cut back by 0 bases and J by 4 bases, leaving a gap of 10 bases between them. Broader findings and caveats from the paper: Blood from ankylosing spondylitis patients appeared to be characterized by a TCR beta motif composed of roughly 8 highly homologous amino acid variants. Some motif variants were previously reported in synovial fluid and blood of reactive arthritis patients, suggesting common disease-initiation mechanisms. The disease-linked clones were reported as significantly enriched in matched synovial fluid samples from ankylosing spondylitis patients. The disease-linked clones showed a CD8+ phenotype and occurred at relatively low frequencies in peripheral blood.

Reads for this sample came from an Illumina HiSeq 2500. Quantitative 5'-RACE with molecular barcodes was the method used to prepare the TCR beta libraries. Per the source publication's procedure: A new computational method based on a probabilistic model of VDJ rearrangement was used to identify disease-linked TCR variants. Using fastp trimming at Q25 and MiXCR clonotype assembly, TCRdb reanalyzed the public sequencing data and kept in-frame beta chains. Rows merge per CDR3 protein into single entries with the most common DNA and genes. The V and J calls and clone size come from TCRdb's table, not from the authors' own analysis. The sample records approximately 250,000 distinct CDR3 sequences, 7% to 10% of which are singletons. Together, the top ten hold 4.8% of the sample.

The sequence joins TRBV7-2 to TRBJ2-1; the D gene assignment is ambiguous. Sequencing was performed on blood, either unsorted or a sorted T cell fraction (not recorded which). This receptor was identified in a female donor with ankylosing spondylitis or in good health (not recorded which). The CDR3 amino acid sequence is: CASSLAEGPYNEQFF. The nucleotides are TGTGCCAGCAGCTTAGCCGAAGGTCCTTACAATGAGCAGTTCTTC.